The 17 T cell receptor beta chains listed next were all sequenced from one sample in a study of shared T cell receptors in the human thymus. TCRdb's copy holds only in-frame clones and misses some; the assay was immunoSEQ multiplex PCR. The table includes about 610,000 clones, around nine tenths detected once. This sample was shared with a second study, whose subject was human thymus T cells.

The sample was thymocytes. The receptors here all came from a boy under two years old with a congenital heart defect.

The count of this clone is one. CDR3 in amino acids: CSVEDWRAENYGYTF. CDR3 coding DNA: TGCAGCGTTGAAGACTGGAGGGCTGAAAACTATGGCTACACCTTC. The V call is TRBV29-1, the J call TRBJ1-2; D is unclear. The CDR3 contains 15 residues. The germline V and J ends were trimmed by 0 bases and 2 bases, with 13 bases remaining between them. Per germline, CDR1 SQVTM and CDR2 ANQGSEA.

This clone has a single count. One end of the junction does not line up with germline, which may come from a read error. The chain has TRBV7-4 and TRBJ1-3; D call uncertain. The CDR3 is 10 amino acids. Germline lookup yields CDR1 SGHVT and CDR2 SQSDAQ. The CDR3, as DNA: TGTGCCAGCAGTACGTACAGAGGGAATTTT. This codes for CASSTYRGNF. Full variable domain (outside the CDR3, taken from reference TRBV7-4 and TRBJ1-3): GAGVSQSPRYKVAKRGRDVALRCDSISGHVTLYWYRQTLGQGSEVLTYSQSDAQRDKSGRPSGRFSAERPERSVSTLKIQRTEQGDSAVYLCASSTYRGNFGEGSWLTVV.

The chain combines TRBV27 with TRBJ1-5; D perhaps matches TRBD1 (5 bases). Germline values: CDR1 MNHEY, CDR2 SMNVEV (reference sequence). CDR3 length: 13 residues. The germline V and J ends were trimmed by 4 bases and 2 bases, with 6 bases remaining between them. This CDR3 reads CASSCRGNQPQHF. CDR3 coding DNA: TGTGCCAGCAGTTGCAGGGGCAATCAGCCCCAGCATTTT.

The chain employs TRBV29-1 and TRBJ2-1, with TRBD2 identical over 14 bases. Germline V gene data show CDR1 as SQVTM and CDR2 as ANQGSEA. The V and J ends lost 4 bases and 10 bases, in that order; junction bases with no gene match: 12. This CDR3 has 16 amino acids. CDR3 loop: CSVAKGRLAGGIEQFF. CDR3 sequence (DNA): TGCAGCGTTGCCAAGGGGAGACTAGCGGGAGGGATAGAGCAGTTCTTC.

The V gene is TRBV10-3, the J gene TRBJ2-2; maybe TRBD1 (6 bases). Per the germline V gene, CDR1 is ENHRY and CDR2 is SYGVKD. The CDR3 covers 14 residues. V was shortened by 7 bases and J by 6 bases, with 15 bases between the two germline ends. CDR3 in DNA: TGTGCCATCATGGGCCCAGGGGACGCCGGGGAGCTGTTTTTT. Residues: CAIMGPGDAGELFF.

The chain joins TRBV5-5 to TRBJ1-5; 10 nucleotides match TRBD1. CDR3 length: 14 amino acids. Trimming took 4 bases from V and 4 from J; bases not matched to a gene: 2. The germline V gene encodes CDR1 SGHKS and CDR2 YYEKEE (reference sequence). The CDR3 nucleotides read TGTGCCAGCAGCAAGGACAGGGGGAATCAGCCCCAGCATTTT. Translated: CASSKDRGNQPQHF.

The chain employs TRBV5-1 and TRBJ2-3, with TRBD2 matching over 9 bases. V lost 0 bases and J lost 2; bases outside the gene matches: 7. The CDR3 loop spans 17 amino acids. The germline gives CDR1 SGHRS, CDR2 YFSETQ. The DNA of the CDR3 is TGCGCCAGCAGCTTGGTCGGGCTAGCGGGAACCACAGATACGCAGTATTTT. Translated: CASSLVGLAGTTDTQYF.

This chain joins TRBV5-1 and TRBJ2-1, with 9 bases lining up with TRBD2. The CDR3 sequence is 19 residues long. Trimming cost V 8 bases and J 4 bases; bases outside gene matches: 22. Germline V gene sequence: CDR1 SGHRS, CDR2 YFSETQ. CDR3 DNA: TGCGCCAGTGCCTCTGCGTGGGTAGCGGGGGATCCTAATTACAATGAGCAGTTCTTC. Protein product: CASASAWVAGDPNYNEQFF.

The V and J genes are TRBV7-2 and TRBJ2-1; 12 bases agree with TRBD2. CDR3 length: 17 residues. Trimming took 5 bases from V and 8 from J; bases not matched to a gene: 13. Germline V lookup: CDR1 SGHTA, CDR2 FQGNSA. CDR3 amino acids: CASSPWRASGRAHEQFF. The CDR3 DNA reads TGTGCCAGCAGCCCATGGCGGGCTAGCGGGAGGGCACATGAGCAGTTCTTC.

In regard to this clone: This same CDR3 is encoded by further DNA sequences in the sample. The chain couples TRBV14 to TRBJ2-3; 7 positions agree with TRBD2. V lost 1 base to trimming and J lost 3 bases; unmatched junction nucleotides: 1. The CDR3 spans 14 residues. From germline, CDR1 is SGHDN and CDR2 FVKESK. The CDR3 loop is CASSQGGSTDTQYF. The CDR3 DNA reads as TGTGCCAGCAGCCAAGGCGGGAGTACAGATACGCAGTATTTT.

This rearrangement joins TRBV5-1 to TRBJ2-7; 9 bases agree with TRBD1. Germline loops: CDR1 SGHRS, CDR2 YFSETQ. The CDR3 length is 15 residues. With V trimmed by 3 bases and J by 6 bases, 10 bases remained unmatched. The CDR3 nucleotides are TGCGCCAGCAGCTACCGGGACAGGGTAACGAGCGAGCAGTACTTC. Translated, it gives CASSYRDRVTSEQYF. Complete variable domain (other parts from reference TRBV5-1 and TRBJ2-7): KAGVTQTPRYLIKTRGQQVTLSCSPISGHRSVSWYQQTPGQGLQFLFEYFSETQRNKGNFPGRFSGRQFSNSRSEMNVSTLELGDSALYLCASSYRDRVTSEQYFGPGTRLTVT.

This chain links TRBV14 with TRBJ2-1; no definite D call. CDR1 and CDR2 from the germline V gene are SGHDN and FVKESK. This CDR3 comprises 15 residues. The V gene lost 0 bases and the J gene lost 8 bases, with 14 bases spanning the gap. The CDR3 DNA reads TGTGCCAGCAGCCAAGATGCTCTAGTGTGGCATGAGCAGTTCTTC. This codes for CASSQDALVWHEQFF.

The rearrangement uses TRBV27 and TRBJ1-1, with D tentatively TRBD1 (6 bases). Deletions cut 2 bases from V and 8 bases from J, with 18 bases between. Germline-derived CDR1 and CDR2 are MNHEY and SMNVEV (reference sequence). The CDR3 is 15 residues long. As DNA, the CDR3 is TGTGCCAGCAGTTTAGAGAGTCTAGGGGGATCCGAAGCTTTCTTT. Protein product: CASSLESLGGSEAFF.

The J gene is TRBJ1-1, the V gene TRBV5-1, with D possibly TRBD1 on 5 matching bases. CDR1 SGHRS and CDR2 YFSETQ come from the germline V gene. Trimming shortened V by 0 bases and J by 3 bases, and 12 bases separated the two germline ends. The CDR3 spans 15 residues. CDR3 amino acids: CASSLAGRRYTEAFF. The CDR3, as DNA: TGCGCCAGCAGCTTGGCAGGGCGACGTTACACTGAAGCTTTCTTT. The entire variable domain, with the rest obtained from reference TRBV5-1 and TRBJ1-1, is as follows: KAGVTQTPRYLIKTRGQQVTLSCSPISGHRSVSWYQQTPGQGLQFLFEYFSETQRNKGNFPGRFSGRQFSNSRSEMNVSTLELGDSALYLCASSLAGRRYTEAFFGQGTRLTVV.

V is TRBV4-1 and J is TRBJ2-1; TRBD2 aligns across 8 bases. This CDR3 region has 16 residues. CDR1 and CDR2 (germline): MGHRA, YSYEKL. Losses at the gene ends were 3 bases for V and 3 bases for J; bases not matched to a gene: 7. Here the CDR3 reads CASSQPGLGGYNEQFF. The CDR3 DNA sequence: TGCGCCAGCAGCCAGCCGGGACTAGGAGGCTACAATGAGCAGTTCTTC.

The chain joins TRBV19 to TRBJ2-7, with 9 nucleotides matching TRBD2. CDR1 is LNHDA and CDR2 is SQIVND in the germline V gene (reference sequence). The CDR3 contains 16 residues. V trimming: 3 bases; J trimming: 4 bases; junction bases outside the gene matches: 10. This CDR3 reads CASSITSASGIYEQYF. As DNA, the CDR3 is TGTGCCAGTAGTATCACTTCGGCTAGCGGGATATACGAGCAGTACTTC.

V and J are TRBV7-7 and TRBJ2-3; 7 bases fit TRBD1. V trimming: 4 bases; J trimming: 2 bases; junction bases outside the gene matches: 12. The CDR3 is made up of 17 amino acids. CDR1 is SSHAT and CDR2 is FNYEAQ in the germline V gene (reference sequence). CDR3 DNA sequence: TGTGCCAGCAGCTCCGAAATGGGGACAGTGACCACAGATACGCAGTATTTT. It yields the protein CASSSEMGTVTTDTQYF.